The 27 T cell receptor beta chains reported below all come from one sample, sequenced in a study of shared clonotypes between healthy human individuals. CD45RO-negative, CCR7-selected cells formed the naive CD8 fraction, which excluded terminally differentiated effector memory CD45RA+ cells. The method was immunoSEQ multiplex PCR; TCRdb's version includes in-frame clones alone and lacks a portion of them. The table includes about 2 million clones, roughly 94% detected once. The sequenced sample was naive CD8+ T cells sorted from blood. The receptor set was obtained from a man between 18 and 35 years old in good health.

The genes are TRBV5-4 and TRBJ1-2; 8 bases are shared with TRBD1. The germline CDR1 and CDR2 sequences are SGHNT and YYREEE (reference sequence). With 7 bases clipped from V and 8 bases from J, the junction kept 16 bases outside the gene matches. CDR3 length: 15 amino acids. Here the CDR3 DNA reads TGTGCCAGCCGGCGGGCAGGGGGCGCCGGTAGGGGCTACACCTTC. Its protein product is CASRRAGGAGRGYTF. The whole variable domain, remainder taken from reference TRBV5-4 and TRBJ1-2, is ETGVTQSPTHLIKTRGQQVTLRCSSQSGHNTVSWYQQALGQGPQFIFQYYREEENGRGNFPPRFSGLQFPNYSSELNVNALELDDSALYLCASRRAGGAGRGYTFGSGTRLTVV.

This rearrangement joins TRBV7-9 to TRBJ2-6; D remains unclear. This CDR3 has 16 residues. Germline V gives CDR1 SEHNR, CDR2 FQNEAQ (reference sequence). V dropped 2 bases and J dropped 0 bases, with 8 bases sitting between them. The CDR3 nucleotides are TGTGCCAGCAGCTTATCCAAAGGCTCTGGGGCCAACGTCCTGACTTTC. Amino acid sequence: CASSLSKGSGANVLTF.

The chain is built from TRBV10-3 and TRBJ2-5; TRBD2 matches 7 bases. The length of the CDR3 is 14 residues. The germline V gene encodes CDR1 ENHRY and CDR2 SYGVKD. The V segment lost 4 bases and the J segment 2 bases; nucleotides outside the gene matches: 4. The DNA for the CDR3 is TGTGCCATCAGTGGGGCGGGGGAACAAGAGACCCAGTACTTC. Its translation: CAISGAGEQETQYF.

The rearrangement joins TRBV27 to TRBJ2-7; D unresolved. V was clipped by 0 bases and J by 5 bases, with 11 bases between them. The length of the CDR3 is 14 residues. CDR1 is MNHEY and CDR2 is SMNVEV in the germline V gene (reference sequence). The CDR3 coding sequence is TGTGCCAGCAGTTTATCGACGATCACCCACGAGCAGTACTTC. The encoded protein is CASSLSTITHEQYF.

The J gene is TRBJ1-1, the V gene TRBV12-5, with D tentatively TRBD1 (5 bases). The V and J ends lost 4 bases and 1 base respectively, with 7 bases between them. The germline V gene has CDR1 LGHNT and CDR2 FRNRAP. This CDR3 has 13 residues. DNA for the CDR3: TGTGCTAGTGGTTGGGGGGGGAACACTGAAGCTTTCTTT. Translated: CASGWGGNTEAFF. Based on the CDR3 plus reference TRBV12-5 and TRBJ1-1, the full variable domain is DARVTQTPRHKVTEMGQEVTMRCQPILGHNTVFWYRQTMMQGLELLAYFRNRAPLDDSGMPKDRFSAEMPDATLATLKIQPSEPRDSAVYFCASGWGGNTEAFFGQGTRLTVV.

The chain recombines TRBV29-1 with TRBJ2-3; 8 bases line up with TRBD2. Germline lookup yields CDR1 SQVTM and CDR2 ANQGSEA. The length of the CDR3 is 15 residues. With V trimmed by 4 bases and J by 2 bases, 8 bases remained unmatched. DNA for the CDR3: TGCAGCGTTGTGGCGGGGGGTCGGGTCACAGATACGCAGTATTTT. Translating it yields CSVVAGGRVTDTQYF.

This clone was recorded a few times. The J gene is TRBJ1-5, the V gene TRBV7-9; weak D call: TRBD1 (6 bases). Germline assignment: CDR1 SEHNR and CDR2 FQNEAQ (reference sequence). The CDR3 consists of 15 residues. V was pared by 5 bases and J by 3 bases, with 14 bases between. The CDR3 spells CASSRGEAPNQPQHF. The DNA of the CDR3 is TGTGCCAGCAGCAGGGGGGAGGCCCCCAATCAGCCCCAGCATTTT.

This clone was found once. Within the sample, other DNA sequences also encode this same CDR3. The chain carries TRBV7-9 and TRBJ1-5, with D unresolved. Germline values: CDR1 SEHNR, CDR2 FQNEAQ (reference sequence). V lost 2 bases and J 0 bases, leaving 2 bases between the germline ends. The CDR3 spans 13 residues. The CDR3 coding sequence is TGTGCCAGCAGCTTATCTAGCAATCAGCCCCAGCATTTT. It codes for CASSLSSNQPQHF.

The chain is built from TRBV5-6 and TRBJ2-7, with D perhaps TRBD1 or TRBD2 (5 bases each). With 3 bases removed from V and 3 bases from J, the gap between germline ends came to 13 bases. The CDR3 loop spans 14 amino acids. In germline, CDR1 is SGHDT, CDR2 YYEEEE. Here the CDR3 reads CASSYGTLVYEQYF. The CDR3 bases are TGTGCCAGCAGCTATGGGACCCTGGTCTACGAGCAGTACTTC.

V usage is TRBV5-6 and J usage is TRBJ2-1; a possible D gene is TRBD1 (5 bases). The ends were cut back, 4 bases at V and 6 bases at J, with 8 bases in the middle. The V gene's germline CDR1 is SGHDT and CDR2 YYEEEE. The CDR3 has 12 amino acids. The CDR3 nucleotides read TGTGCCAGCAGCGGTCAGGGCAATGAGCAGTTCTTC. Its protein is CASSGQGNEQFF. Variable domain in full (rest from reference TRBV5-6 and TRBJ2-1): DAGVTQSPTHLIKTRGQQVTLRCSPKSGHDTVSWYQQALGQGPQFIFQYYEEEERQRGNFPDRFSGHQFPNYSSELNVNALLLGDSALYLCASSGQGNEQFFGPGTRLTVL.

This clone is a singleton in its sample. The V and J genes are TRBV5-5 and TRBJ1-6, with 11 nucleotides matching TRBD1. This CDR3 comprises 16 residues. CDR1 is SGHKS, CDR2 YYEKEE, per germline (reference sequence). V lost 0 bases and J lost 6; bases outside the gene matches: 2. CDR3 nucleotides: TGTGCCAGCAGCTTGGTAGGGACAGGGGGTAATTCACCCCTCCACTTT. It codes for CASSLVGTGGNSPLHF.

This clone was picked up one time. The chain joins TRBV5-4 to TRBJ2-1; no definite D call. The CDR3 runs to 13 residues. Trimming took 3 bases from V and 4 from J, leaving 8 bases between them. Germline lookup yields CDR1 SGHNT and CDR2 YYREEE (reference sequence). This chain's CDR3 is CASSSERYNEQFF. The DNA of the CDR3 is TGTGCCAGCAGCTCAGAACGATACAATGAGCAGTTCTTC.

V gene TRBV19 combines with J gene TRBJ2-5, with TRBD2 matching over 9 bases. CDR3 length: 15 residues. V shed 1 base and J 4 bases; nucleotides not matched to a gene: 4. Germline V gene data show CDR1 as LNHDA and CDR2 as SQIVND (reference sequence). The DNA of the CDR3 is TGTGCCAGTAGTATAGGCGGGAGGGCGTTAGAGACCCAGTACTTC. Translation gives CASSIGGRALETQYF.

The chain uses TRBV7-9 and TRBJ1-2; D might be TRBD1 (6 bases). Germline values: CDR1 SEHNR, CDR2 FQNEAQ (reference sequence). The CDR3 has 14 amino acids. Trimming removed 5 bases from V and 2 bases from J, with 12 bases in between. DNA for the CDR3: TGTGCCAGCAGCCCAGTTGGGACAAACTATGGCTACACCTTC. This sequence encodes CASSPVGTNYGYTF.

The gene calls are TRBV28 and TRBJ1-1, with D perhaps matching TRBD1 (6 bases). Deletions cut 4 bases from V and 1 base from J, with 19 bases between. There are 17 residues in the CDR3. The germline gives CDR1 MDHEN, CDR2 SYDVKM. In nucleotides, the CDR3 is TGTGCCAGCAGTTCCTTCAGGGGTAGCCCAGGGAACACTGAAGCTTTCTTT. Amino acids: CASSSFRGSPGNTEAFF. Variable domain in full (rest from reference TRBV28 and TRBJ1-1): DVKVTQSSRYLVKRTGEKVFLECVQDMDHENMFWYRQDPGLGLRLIYFSYDVKMKEKGDIPEGYSVSREKKERFSLILESASTNQTSMYLCASSSFRGSPGNTEAFFGQGTRLTVV.

This clone was counted once. The V and J genes are TRBV6-5 and TRBJ2-1; tentatively, D is TRBD2 (5 bases). CDR3 size: 13 residues. The germline gives CDR1 MNHEY, CDR2 SVGAGI. V was trimmed by 6 bases and J by 5 bases, leaving 11 bases between them. Written as DNA, the CDR3 is TGTGCCAGCAGCTTACTAGAGGACAATGAGCAGTTCTTC. Translated, it gives CASSLLEDNEQFF.

This clone was detected once. The J gene is TRBJ2-7, the V gene TRBV6-1; weak D call: TRBD1 (5 bases). Germline V lookup: CDR1 MNHNS, CDR2 SASEGT. This CDR3 region has 14 residues. V lost 3 bases to trimming and J lost 0 bases, with 9 bases between them. In nucleotides, the CDR3 is TGTGCCAGCAGTGAGGACACCGACTCCTACGAGCAGTACTTC. Translation: CASSEDTDSYEQYF.

This rearrangement joins TRBV7-9 to TRBJ2-5; no definite D call. The CDR3 is made up of 16 amino acids. The V gene's germline CDR1 is SEHNR and CDR2 FQNEAQ (reference sequence). Trimming stripped 1 base from V and 4 bases from J, with 16 bases between. The chain's CDR3 is CASSLDLGFHPETQYF. CDR3 bases: TGTGCCAGCAGCTTAGACCTGGGATTCCACCCAGAGACCCAGTACTTC.

The chain uses TRBV7-9 and TRBJ2-7, with TRBD2 as a possible D gene (6 bases). Germline V gene sequence: CDR1 SEHNR, CDR2 FQNEAQ (reference sequence). CDR3 size: 17 residues. V was clipped by 5 bases and J by 2 bases, with 22 bases between them. The CDR3 spells CASSPGEYGGSTYEQYF. CDR3 nucleotides: TGTGCCAGCAGCCCGGGGGAATACGGGGGATCGACCTACGAGCAGTACTTC.

A note on this clone: At the DNA level, this CDR3 is encoded by other sequences in the same sample as well. The chain has TRBV7-9 and TRBJ2-1; 10 positions agree with TRBD2. J gave up 6 bases and V 5 bases, and 7 bases lay outside the gene matches. The CDR3 sequence is 15 residues long. Germline V gives CDR1 SEHNR, CDR2 FQNEAQ (reference sequence). CDR3 sequence: CASSLPSGRGNEQFF. As DNA, the CDR3 is TGTGCCAGCAGCCTTCCTAGCGGGAGAGGCAATGAGCAGTTCTTC.

The rearrangement links TRBV5-1 to TRBJ2-1, with a weak D call TRBD1 (5 bases). Per germline, CDR1 SGHRS and CDR2 YFSETQ. V lost 4 bases to trimming and J lost 0 bases, with 14 bases between them. The CDR3 sequence is 16 residues long. The CDR3 nucleotides read TGCGCCAGCAGCGAACAGGCCCACCTCTCCTACAATGAGCAGTTCTTC. This sequence encodes CASSEQAHLSYNEQFF. Full variable domain (rest looked up from reference TRBV5-1 and TRBJ2-1): KAGVTQTPRYLIKTRGQQVTLSCSPISGHRSVSWYQQTPGQGLQFLFEYFSETQRNKGNFPGRFSGRQFSNSRSEMNVSTLELGDSALYLCASSEQAHLSYNEQFFGPGTRLTVL.

The gene calls are TRBV4-3 and TRBJ1-2; unclear D gene. The V end was cut by 0 bases, the J end by 3 bases, with 17 bases between. There are 17 residues in the CDR3. Germline V gene data show CDR1 as LGHNA and CDR2 as YSLEER. Here the CDR3 DNA reads TGCGCCAGCAGCCAAGATCTGGAGACACCGGAATACTATGGCTACACCTTC. Its protein is CASSQDLETPEYYGYTF.

The rearrangement links TRBV6-5 to TRBJ1-4; no clear D gene. Germline values: CDR1 MNHEY, CDR2 SVGAGI. The CDR3 sequence is 13 residues long. V lost 5 bases to trimming and J lost 5 bases, with 9 bases between them. Here the CDR3 DNA reads TGTGCCAGCAGTCTTGGGCTCAATGAAAAACTGTTTTTT. Translating it yields CASSLGLNEKLFF.

The chain combines TRBV2 with TRBJ2-2; 12 bases line up with TRBD2. This CDR3 comprises 15 residues. Unmatched junction bases numbered 3, after V lost 6 bases and J lost 4 bases. Germline V lookup: CDR1 SNHLY, CDR2 FYNNEI. CDR3 nucleotide sequence: TGTGCCAGCAGGGAACTAGCGGGGGGCACCGGGGAGCTGTTTTTT. This codes for CASRELAGGTGELFF.

The chain carries TRBV7-9 and TRBJ2-7; TRBD1 matches at 9 bases. Germline CDR1 and CDR2: SEHNR and FQNEAQ (reference sequence). The CDR3 has 15 amino acids. J was trimmed by 3 bases and V by 5 bases; bases with no gene match: 8. DNA for the CDR3: TGTGCCAGCAGCCCCGGGGACAGGGTAGACTACGAGCAGTACTTC. It yields the protein CASSPGDRVDYEQYF. The variable domain in full, completed from reference TRBV7-9 and TRBJ2-7, reads DTGVSQNPRHKITKRGQNVTFRCDPISEHNRLYWYRQTLGQGPEFLTYFQNEAQLEKSRLLSDRFSAERPKGSFSTLEIQRTEQGDSAMYLCASSPGDRVDYEQYFGPGTRLTVT.

The chain carries TRBV6-6 and TRBJ2-3; 8 bases line up with TRBD2. The CDR3 has 13 residues. J gave up 1 base and V 8 bases, and 2 bases lay outside the gene matches. In germline, CDR1 is MNHNY, CDR2 SVGAGI (reference sequence). In nucleotides, the CDR3 is TGTGCCAGCCAAGCGGGGGGCACAGATACGCAGTATTTT. Translated: CASQAGGTDTQYF.

The chain is built from TRBV7-9 and TRBJ2-2; 14 bases match TRBD2. V lost 5 bases and J lost 3; bases outside the gene matches: 11. Germline V gene data show CDR1 as SEHNR and CDR2 as FQNEAQ (reference sequence). The CDR3 extends over 19 amino acids. CDR3 nucleotides: TGTGCCAGCAGCCGACTAGCGGGAGGGCCCAGTTTCGACACCGGGGAGCTGTTTTTT. As protein: CASSRLAGGPSFDTGELFF. The variable domain in full, with the rest retrieved from reference TRBV7-9 and TRBJ2-2, is DTGVSQNPRHKITKRGQNVTFRCDPISEHNRLYWYRQTLGQGPEFLTYFQNEAQLEKSRLLSDRFSAERPKGSFSTLEIQRTEQGDSAMYLCASSRLAGGPSFDTGELFFGEGSRLTVL.